This entry lists 6 T cell receptor beta chains sequenced from one sample in a study of T cell responses to AZD1222 COVID-19 vaccine. The protocol was immunoSEQ multiplex PCR, while the TCRdb copy is restricted to in-frame clones and leaves out a portion. Here the sample spans 150,000 to 250,000 clones, approximately 90% being singletons. The sample here was peripheral blood, taken 28 days after the second AZD1222 dose. All receptors derive from an adult who received the AZD1222 COVID-19 vaccine.

The V and J genes are TRBV28 and TRBJ1-3; D perhaps matches TRBD1 (6 bases). The germline CDR1 and CDR2 sequences are MDHEN and SYDVKM. V lost 2 bases to trimming and J lost 3 bases, with 8 bases between them. This CDR3 region has 14 residues. CDR3 region: CASSLTGNGNTIYF. DNA for the CDR3: TGTGCCAGCAGTTTAACAGGGAATGGAAACACCATATATTTT.

The chain carries TRBV4-3 and TRBJ2-1; 8 bases line up with TRBD1. Germline CDR1 is LGHNA and CDR2 is YSLEER. Trimming removed 4 bases from V and 2 bases from J; junction bases left unmatched: 4. This CDR3 spans 15 amino acids. The CDR3 reads CASSLGTGTYNEQFF. The CDR3 bases are TGCGCCAGCAGCCTGGGGACAGGAACCTACAATGAGCAGTTCTTC.

The rearrangement links TRBV20-1 to TRBJ1-1; the D is unclear. V was pared by 3 bases and J by 0 bases, with 11 bases between. Germline CDR1 reads DFQATT; CDR2 reads SNEGSKA (reference sequence). The CDR3 has 14 amino acids. The CDR3 loop reads CSASGFIMNTEAFF. CDR3 bases: TGCAGTGCTAGTGGGTTCATCATGAACACTGAAGCTTTCTTT.

This clone has a single count. This chain uses TRBV19 with TRBJ1-1; TRBD1 aligns across 8 bases. The length of the CDR3 is 12 residues. The germline V gene encodes CDR1 LNHDA and CDR2 SQIVND (reference sequence). In DNA form, the CDR3 reads TGTGGGACAGGGTACATGAACACTGAAGCTTTCTTT. Translation: CGTGYMNTEAFF.

The V gene is TRBV11-3, the J gene TRBJ2-1, with D possibly matching TRBD2 (6 bases). The V gene lost 3 bases and the J gene lost 0 bases, with 9 bases spanning the gap. The CDR3 is made up of 15 amino acids. The germline V gene has CDR1 SGHNT and CDR2 YENEEA. Here the CDR3 reads CASSFSGRSYNEQFF. CDR3 nucleotides: TGTGCCAGCAGCTTCAGCGGGCGCTCCTACAATGAGCAGTTCTTC. The complete variable domain, with remaining parts taken from reference TRBV11-3 and TRBJ2-1, reads EAGVVQSPRYKIIEKKQPVAFWCNPISGHNTLYWYLQNLGQGPELLIRYENEEAVDDSQLPKDRFSAERLKGVDSTLKIQPAELGDSAVYLCASSFSGRSYNEQFFGPGTRLTVL.

This chain uses TRBV13 with TRBJ2-7; 7 positions agree with TRBD2. CDR1 and CDR2 (germline): PRHDT, FYEKMQ (reference sequence). The CDR3 is 18 amino acids. The trim removed 1 base at V and 0 bases at J, leaving 12 bases unmatched. The CDR3 is CASSLAGSGPKSSYEQYF. The CDR3, as DNA: TGTGCCAGCAGCTTAGCGGGTAGCGGGCCAAAAAGCTCCTACGAGCAGTACTTC.